The TCR beta chain described here comes from a study of low-dose radiotherapy and immunotherapy resistance in tumors. Study-wide context: Every 2 weeks, cohort 1 got 0.5 Gy, reaching 6.5 Gy to the planning target volume. At a dose of 200 mg/m2, intravenous cyclophosphamide was given every two weeks, one day before radiation and immunotherapy.

This clonotype was seen at least ten times. Indicated time point: before trial treatment. Donors received nivolumab, ipilimumab, aspirin, low-dose cyclophosphamide and low-dose radiotherapy. First-strand cDNA relied on TRAV- and TRBV-specific primers spanning alpha and beta chains. The TCRs were subjected to amplification over approximately 20 PCR cycles employing a constant-region primer in conjunction with a V-primer adapter. One entry per CDR3 protein, called by TCRdb with MiXCR from the reads. Here the sample spans some 60,000 distinct CDR3 sequences, less than 30% being singletons. Losses at the gene ends were 4 bases for V and 6 bases for J; bases not matched to a gene: 6. The length of the CDR3 is 15 residues. Germline values: CDR1 MNHEY, CDR2 SMNVEV (reference sequence).

Sequenced material: PBMCs, taken before treatment. The receptor's source is a male donor with rectosigmoid adenocarcinoma. The chain recombines TRBV27 with TRBJ2-1, with TRBD1 matching 10 bases. CDR3 bases: TGTGCCAGCAGTTCCGGGACAGGGGTTCCCAATGAGCAGTTCTTC. The encoded protein is CASSSGTGVPNEQFF.